This entry concerns a single TCR beta chain. The data belong to a study of blood T cell repertoires in COVID-19. Looking at the study overall: Donors in the United States, Italy and Spain gave samples during acute or convalescent COVID-19. Sources were T cells, B-cell-depleted T cells, or PBMCs; the material itself was cDNA or gDNA.

Germline V gene sequence: CDR1 MNHNS, CDR2 SASEGT. This CDR3 has 14 amino acids. With 1 base removed from V and 4 bases from J, the gap between germline ends came to 8 bases. The authors' processing: Amplification with reference gene primers provided the estimates of nucleated cell counts. TCRdb keeps only in-frame clones here, not all; method: immunoSEQ multiplex PCR. V and J calls and clone size are as listed in that table; D and trimming were resolved from the DNA. The table records some 90,000 clones, 80% of them present only once. The rearrangement uses TRBV6-1 and TRBJ2-1, with D perhaps TRBD2 (6 bases). Sequences were obtained from peripheral blood. The clonotype originates from a woman aged 70-85 years with acute or convalescent COVID-19. The CDR3 spells CASSEVGGYNEQFF. DNA for the CDR3: TGTGCCAGCAGTGAAGTTGGGGGGTACAATGAGCAGTTCTTC.